This record covers a single T cell receptor beta chain. Its matching antigen is unknown. This sample was taken from a study of OX40 agonist ivuxolimab in advanced cancers. Data came from immunoSEQ multiplex PCR; TCRdb stores just in-frame clones and leaves some out. The sample yields about 53,000 clones, less than 85% seen once. Trimming removed 0 bases from V and 5 bases from J, with 6 bases in between. The CDR3 consists of 13 residues. The germline V gene encodes CDR1 SGDLS and CDR2 YYNGEE. Points from the study as a whole: Clones of CD4+ and CD8+ blood T cells grew by week 6 at doses of 0.1 to 3.0 mg/kg.

V and J are TRBV9 and TRBJ2-1, with TRBD1 as a possible D gene (5 bases). The starting material was CD4+ or CD8+ T cells sorted from blood, obtained in a trial of the OX40 agonist ivuxolimab. The clonotype comes from an adult with an advanced solid tumor such as melanoma, head and neck, liver or kidney cancer. The CDR3, as DNA: TGTGCCAGCAGCGTAGTGACAGACAATGAGCAGTTCTTC. This sequence encodes CASSVVTDNEQFF.